These 31 T cell receptor beta chains came from one sample sequenced in a study of blood T cell repertoires in COVID-19. The assay was immunoSEQ multiplex PCR, and TCRdb's table has in-frame clones only and misses some. The sample holds a few hundred thousand clones, 80% to 90% seen once. Sequenced sample: peripheral blood. The receptor set was obtained from a woman between 45 and 60 years old with acute or convalescent COVID-19.

V and J are TRBV27 and TRBJ2-7; D might be TRBD1 (6 bases). CDR1 and CDR2 (germline): MNHEY, SMNVEV (reference sequence). Trimming took off 7 bases at V and 4 bases at J, with 17 bases between the two ends. This CDR3 has 14 amino acids. The CDR3 nucleotides read TGTGCCAGCAAAATCCGGGACACGACTTACGAGCAGTACTTC. Residues: CASKIRDTTYEQYF.

The chain uses TRBV7-2 and TRBJ1-4; the match to TRBD1 covers 7 bases. Losses at the gene ends were 6 bases for V and 5 bases for J; bases not matched to a gene: 6. Germline V lookup: CDR1 SGHTA, CDR2 FQGNSA. The CDR3 runs to 14 residues. The CDR3 DNA reads TGTGCCAGCAGGGGGACAGATAAAAATGAAAAACTGTTTTTT. It translates to CASRGTDKNEKLFF.

The chain employs TRBV6-1 and TRBJ1-2; possibly TRBD1 for D (6 bases). The length of the CDR3 is 16 residues. Per germline, CDR1 MNHNS and CDR2 SASEGT. V lost 0 bases and J 8 bases, leaving 19 bases between the germline ends. The CDR3 nucleotides are TGTGCCAGCAGTGAAGCGAGCGGGGGCGCAGGGAAAGGCTACACCTTC. It codes for CASSEASGGAGKGYTF.

This chain links TRBV5-1 with TRBJ1-1; maybe TRBD1 (5 bases). Per germline, CDR1 SGHRS and CDR2 YFSETQ. This CDR3 spans 15 amino acids. Trimming removed 3 bases from V and 0 bases from J, with 12 bases in between. CDR3 amino acids: CASSWGMDLNTEAFF. CDR3 in DNA: TGCGCCAGCAGCTGGGGCATGGACCTGAACACTGAAGCTTTCTTT. Full variable domain (missing parts from reference TRBV5-1 and TRBJ1-1): KAGVTQTPRYLIKTRGQQVTLSCSPISGHRSVSWYQQTPGQGLQFLFEYFSETQRNKGNFPGRFSGRQFSNSRSEMNVSTLELGDSALYLCASSWGMDLNTEAFFGQGTRLTVV.

The CDR3 protein is CASSQDSSGASGANVLTF. CDR3 DNA: TGTGCCAGCAGCCAAGATAGTAGCGGGGCCTCTGGGGCCAACGTCCTGACTTTC. J is TRBJ2-6 and V is TRBV3-1 (or the pseudogene TRBV3-2), with 8 bases that match TRBD2. The CDR3 runs 18 residues. The V and J ends lost 0 bases and 0 bases, in that order; junction bases with no gene match: 4. Germline CDR1 is LGHDT and CDR2 is YNNKEL (reference sequence).

The rearrangement joins TRBV19 to TRBJ1-2; 7 bases map to TRBD1. CDR3 size: 14 residues. Per the germline V gene, CDR1 is LNHDA and CDR2 is SQIVND (reference sequence). Trimming took 5 bases from V and 4 from J; bases not matched to a gene: 7. This CDR3 is CASSSWDRSYGYTF. The CDR3 DNA reads TGTGCCAGTAGTTCCTGGGACAGAAGCTATGGCTACACCTTC.

The chain employs TRBV2 and TRBJ1-1; 9 bases line up with TRBD1. Looked up from germline, CDR1 is SNHLY and CDR2 is FYNNEI. The CDR3 is 14 residues long. V lost 4 bases, J lost 1 base, and 1 base stayed unmatched. In nucleotides, the CDR3 is TGTGCCAGCAGTGTGGGACAGGGGAACACTGAAGCTTTCTTT. It translates to CASSVGQGNTEAFF.

The CDR3 bases are TGCGCCAGCAGCCAATCGGTCGGGGGACAGGGTTATTTT. Translated: CASSQSVGGQGYF. The rearrangement links TRBV4-3 to TRBJ2-3; 9 bases agree with TRBD1. Germline CDR1 reads LGHNA; CDR2 reads YSLEER. This CDR3 contains 13 residues. J gave up 15 bases and V 2 bases, and 9 bases lay outside the gene matches.

This chain uses TRBV7-6 with TRBJ2-1, with TRBD2 matching over 10 bases. With V trimmed by 4 bases and J by 0 bases, 6 bases remained unmatched. Germline assignment: CDR1 SGHVS and CDR2 FNYEAQ. CDR3 length equals 17 residues. The CDR3 is CASSSQAGGSSYNEQFF. CDR3 in DNA: TGTGCCAGCAGCTCTCAAGCGGGAGGGAGCTCCTACAATGAGCAGTTCTTC.

The CDR3 sequence is CASSPQLPVPDTQYF. The CDR3 region has the DNA TGCGCCAGCAGCCCCCAACTTCCCGTACCAGATACGCAGTATTTT. V gene TRBV4-1 combines with J gene TRBJ2-3; no clear D. Germline-derived CDR1 and CDR2 are MGHRA and YSYEKL. CDR3 length equals 15 residues. V dropped 4 bases and J dropped 4 bases, with 15 bases sitting between them.

The V gene is TRBV5-1, the J gene TRBJ2-1; 8 bases are a match to TRBD1. The length of the CDR3 is 15 residues. Germline assignment: CDR1 SGHRS and CDR2 YFSETQ. The J segment lost 3 bases and the V segment lost 4 bases, leaving 6 bases of the junction unmatched. The CDR3 DNA reads TGCGCCAGCAGCCCCCAGGACAGGGACTACAATGAGCAGTTCTTC. As protein: CASSPQDRDYNEQFF.

This chain uses TRBV7-9 with TRBJ1-3; the D gene is possibly TRBD1 (5 bases). Looked up from germline, CDR1 is SEHNR and CDR2 is FQNEAQ (reference sequence). Trimming took 5 bases from V and 0 from J, leaving 17 bases between them. This CDR3 contains 17 residues. The CDR3 is CASSPPLAGISGNTIYF. The DNA of the CDR3 is TGTGCCAGCAGCCCACCCTTGGCAGGGATCTCTGGAAACACCATATATTTT.

The gene calls are TRBV5-7 and TRBJ2-5; TRBD1 matches at 11 bases. TRBV5-7 is noted as an ORF with a role that remains uncertain. There are 19 residues in the CDR3. The CDR3 DNA reads TGTGGCCCTCCGGGACAGGGGGTATTCGGGGCAGGACCCCAAGAGACCCAGTACTTC. Its translation: CGPPGQGVFGAGPQETQYF.

J is TRBJ2-7 and V is TRBV5-1; 8 positions agree with TRBD1. The germline CDR1 and CDR2 sequences are SGHRS and YFSETQ. The CDR3 is 14 residues long. Germline trimming cut 0 bases from V and 2 bases from J; bases unmatched to any gene: 1. CDR3 nucleotides: TGCGCCAGCAGCTTGGAACAGGGGGCCTACGAGCAGTACTTC. Translating it yields CASSLEQGAYEQYF.

The rearrangement links TRBV18 to TRBJ1-3; D unresolved. Per the germline V gene, CDR1 is KGHSH and CDR2 is LQKENI. The CDR3 covers 16 residues. V was cut by 6 bases and J by 1 base, with 16 bases left in between. DNA for the CDR3: TGTGCCAGCTCGCGGAACAGCGGAAAATCTGGAAACACCATATATTTT. Translated, it gives CASSRNSGKSGNTIYF.

The J gene is TRBJ1-5, the V gene TRBV4-1; 7 positions match TRBD1. The CDR3 is 14 amino acids. Germline-derived CDR1 and CDR2 are MGHRA and YSYEKL. Losses at the gene ends were 4 bases for V and 3 bases for J; bases not matched to a gene: 3. The CDR3 DNA is TGCGCCAGCAGCCTCGGGACAGACAATCAGCCCCAGCATTTT. Amino acid sequence: CASSLGTDNQPQHF.

This rearrangement joins TRBV5-4 to TRBJ2-6; D might be TRBD1 (6 bases). The CDR3 has 19 amino acids. Germline CDR1 SGHNT, CDR2 YYREEE (reference sequence). V was cut by 4 bases and J by 3 bases, with 23 bases left in between. As DNA, the CDR3 is TGTGCCAGCAGCCCCGGTGGCTGGACAGCTTTGCTTGGGGCCAACGTCCTGACTTTC. Translating it yields CASSPGGWTALLGANVLTF.

A single count supports this clone. This rearrangement joins TRBV11-2 to TRBJ2-5, with D unresolved. Trimming cost V 1 base and J 5 bases, with 11 bases left between them. The CDR3 sequence is 14 residues long. Germline loops: CDR1 SGHAT, CDR2 FQNNGV. The CDR3 sequence is CASSLGDSTETQYF. In nucleotides, the CDR3 is TGTGCCAGCAGCTTAGGTGATAGCACCGAGACCCAGTACTTC. The complete variable domain, with remaining parts taken from reference TRBV11-2 and TRBJ2-5, reads EAGVAQSPRYKIIEKRQSVAFWCNPISGHATLYWYQQILGQGPKLLIQFQNNGVVDDSQLPKDRFSAERLKGVDSTLKIQPAKLEDSAVYLCASSLGDSTETQYFGPGTRLLVL.

The V and J genes are TRBV7-8 and TRBJ2-1; 9 nucleotides align to TRBD1. CDR3 length: 16 amino acids. The V segment lost 5 bases and the J segment 1 base; nucleotides outside the gene matches: 6. Germline values: CDR1 SGHVS, CDR2 FQNEAQ. CDR3 sequence (DNA): TGTGCCAGCAGCCAAAGGGACAGGGCGTCCTACAATGAGCAGTTCTTC. Translating gives CASSQRDRASYNEQFF.

The V call is TRBV5-4, the J call TRBJ2-3; 9 bases match TRBD2. The CDR3 contains 15 residues. Germline V gives CDR1 SGHNT, CDR2 YYREEE (reference sequence). J was trimmed by 0 bases and V by 5 bases; bases with no gene match: 4. CDR3 sequence reads: CASSYGLASTDTQYF. The CDR3 DNA reads TGTGCCAGCAGTTACGGACTAGCGAGCACAGATACGCAGTATTTT.

The rearrangement joins TRBV3-1 (or the pseudogene TRBV3-2) to TRBJ2-7; D is perhaps TRBD2 (5 bases). V shed 1 base and J shed 6 bases, with 13 bases lying between them. Germline-derived CDR1 and CDR2 are LGHDT and YNNKEL (reference sequence). This CDR3 has 14 residues. CDR3 amino acids: CASSQAGIHPEQYF. CDR3 coding DNA: TGTGCCAGCAGCCAAGCGGGGATTCACCCCGAGCAGTACTTC.

This chain joins TRBV6-5 and TRBJ2-5, with 8 bases aligning to TRBD2. V lost 4 bases and J lost 5; bases outside the gene matches: 9. The CDR3 is 15 residues long. CDR1 is MNHEY, CDR2 SVGAGI, per germline. CDR3 in amino acids: CASSWVGGAEETQYF. CDR3 sequence (DNA): TGTGCCAGCAGTTGGGTCGGGGGGGCCGAGGAGACCCAGTACTTC.

The V and J genes are TRBV19 and TRBJ1-4, with 8 bases identical to TRBD1. With 6 bases clipped from V and 8 bases from J, the junction kept 11 bases outside the gene matches. This CDR3 region has 15 residues. CDR1 and CDR2 from the germline V gene are LNHDA and SQIVND (reference sequence). This CDR3 is CASSYSQGAGEKLFF. The DNA for the CDR3 is TGTGCCAGTAGCTACTCTCAGGGGGCGGGAGAAAAACTGTTTTTT. The full variable domain, completed using reference TRBV19 and TRBJ1-4, is DGGITQSPKYLFRKEGQNVTLSCEQNLNHDAMYWYRQDPGQGLRLIYYSQIVNDFQKGDIAEGYSVSREKKESFPLTVTSAQKNPTAFYLCASSYSQGAGEKLFFGSGTQLSVL.

The chain recombines TRBV5-1 with TRBJ2-7; 8 nucleotides align to TRBD1. The CDR3 is 15 residues long. Losses at the gene ends were 4 bases for V and 0 bases for J; bases not matched to a gene: 6. CDR1 and CDR2 (germline): SGHRS, YFSETQ. CDR3 sequence: CASSPWTGSSYEQYF. Written as DNA, the CDR3 is TGCGCCAGCAGCCCATGGACAGGGAGCTCCTACGAGCAGTACTTC.

In this sample, this clone turned up once. CDR3 nucleotides: TGCGCCAGCAGCCAAGATGCCCTGAGCTCTGGAAACACCATATATTTT. Protein: CASSQDALSSGNTIYF. V and J are TRBV4-3 and TRBJ1-3; D uncertain. Germline lookup yields CDR1 LGHNA and CDR2 YSLEER. CDR3 length equals 16 residues. With 0 bases removed from V and 0 bases from J, the gap between germline ends came to 9 bases.

This clone has more than one count but fewer than ten. The chain is built from TRBV5-1 and TRBJ2-7, with 13 bases aligning to TRBD2. Trimming removed 4 bases from V and 6 bases from J; junction bases left unmatched: 4. CDR3 length: 14 residues. Germline V gene data show CDR1 as SGHRS and CDR2 as YFSETQ. The CDR3 DNA reads as TGCGCCAGCAGCGAACTAGCGGGGGGGCGCGAGCAGTACTTC. This sequence encodes CASSELAGGREQYF.

This clone was picked up many times. The J gene is TRBJ2-2, the V gene TRBV24-1, with D hard to call. The ends were cut back, 3 bases at V and 1 base at J, with 8 bases in the middle. Germline CDR1 is KGHDR and CDR2 is SFDVKD. The CDR3 has 15 amino acids. CDR3 sequence (DNA): TGTGCCACCAGTGATCCGTCCGGGAACACCGGGGAGCTGTTTTTT. It codes for CATSDPSGNTGELFF.

The rearrangement uses TRBV20-1 and TRBJ2-7; TRBD2 matches 9 bases. CDR1 and CDR2 from the germline V gene are DFQATT and SNEGSKA (reference sequence). There are 14 residues in the CDR3. Trimming took 3 bases from V and 3 from J; bases not matched to a gene: 6. CDR3 bases: TGCAGTGCTAGTCTAGCGGGGTCCCTCTACGAGCAGTACTTC. This translates into CSASLAGSLYEQYF.

The chain couples TRBV3-1 (or the pseudogene TRBV3-2) to TRBJ2-5, with 8 bases lining up with TRBD2. This CDR3 comprises 15 residues. Trimming cost V 0 bases and J 3 bases; bases outside gene matches: 3. The germline V gene has CDR1 LGHDT and CDR2 YNNKEL (reference sequence). Here the CDR3 reads CASSQEGAGEETQYF. The CDR3 region has the DNA TGTGCCAGCAGCCAAGAGGGAGCGGGAGAAGAGACCCAGTACTTC.

In this sample, this clone turned up a few times. The chain employs TRBV2 and TRBJ1-5; the D is unclear. CDR1 and CDR2 from the germline V gene are SNHLY and FYNNEI. This CDR3 has 12 amino acids. V was trimmed by 4 bases and J by 8 bases, leaving 9 bases between them. CDR3 bases: TGTGCCAGCAGTGCTCCGGGGAAGCCCCAGCATTTT. Translated, it gives CASSAPGKPQHF.

The chain links TRBV3-1 (or the pseudogene TRBV3-2) to TRBJ2-2; TRBD1 agrees at 9 bases. The germline V gene encodes CDR1 LGHDT and CDR2 YNNKEL (reference sequence). CDR3 size: 15 residues. Losses at the gene ends were 10 bases for V and 5 bases for J; bases not matched to a gene: 11. CDR3 DNA sequence: TGTGCCACGCAGCCTGGGACAGGGTTTACCGGGGAGCTGTTTTTT. Its protein is CATQPGTGFTGELFF.